This T cell receptor (beta chain) was captured by sequencing in a study of cytomegalovirus exposure and HLA in healthy donors. Germline-derived CDR1 and CDR2 are SGHDN and FVKESK. This CDR3 is 14 amino acids long. J was trimmed by 5 bases and V by 6 bases; bases with no gene match: 8. General study findings and limits: A later analysis showed HLA-associated TCR beta chains outstripping equally common others in clonal expansion. Segments of the TCR beta V type were, in most cases, productive about 87% or about 30% of the time in an earlier analysis.

The PCR had 60 Vbeta and 13 Jbeta primers. Sequenced by immunoSEQ multiplex PCR; TCRdb stores in-frame clones only, minus some. The sample consists of over 150,000 clones, 80% to 90% of them appearing once. As concerns this clone: The antigen is unknown.

V is TRBV14 and J is TRBJ1-1, with 8 bases lining up with TRBD1. The source is a girl aged 2-9 years in good health and CMV-seropositive. Sequenced input: PBMCs. The CDR3 here is CASSPTGGRTEAFF. The CDR3 DNA reads as TGTGCCAGCAGTCCCACAGGGGGTAGGACTGAAGCTTTCTTT. Variable domain in full (rest from reference TRBV14 and TRBJ1-1): EAGVTQFPSHSVIEKGQTVTLRCDPISGHDNLYWYRRVMGKEIKFLLHFVKESKQDESGMPNNRFLAERTGGTYSTLKVQPAELEDSGVYFCASSPTGGRTEAFFGQGTRLTVV.